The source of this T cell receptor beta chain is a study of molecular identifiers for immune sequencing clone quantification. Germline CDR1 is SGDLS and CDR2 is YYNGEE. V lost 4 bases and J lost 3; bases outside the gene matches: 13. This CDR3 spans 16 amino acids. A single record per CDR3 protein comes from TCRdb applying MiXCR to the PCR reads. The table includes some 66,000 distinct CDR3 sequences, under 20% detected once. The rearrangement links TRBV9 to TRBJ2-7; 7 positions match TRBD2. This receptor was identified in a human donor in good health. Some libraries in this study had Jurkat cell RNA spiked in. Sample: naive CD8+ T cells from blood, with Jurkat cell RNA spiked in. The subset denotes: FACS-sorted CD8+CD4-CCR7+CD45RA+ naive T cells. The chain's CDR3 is CASSSSGTGVIYEQYF. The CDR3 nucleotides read TGTGCCAGCAGCTCAAGCGGGACTGGCGTGATCTACGAGCAGTACTTC.